The 29 T cell receptor beta chains below come from one sample, sequenced in a study of T cell responses to AZD1222 COVID-19 vaccine. TCRdb's table, derived via immunoSEQ multiplex PCR, lists solely in-frame clones and lacks some. Here the sample spans about 270,000 clones, approximately 94% being singletons. The sample consisted of peripheral blood, taken 28 days after the second AZD1222 dose. These receptors were collected from an adult who received the AZD1222 COVID-19 vaccine.

The CDR3 nucleotides are TGTGCCAGCAGCCGGACTAGCGGGTACAATGAGCAGTTCTTC. Its translation is CASSRTSGYNEQFF. V is TRBV7-2 and J is TRBJ2-1; 11 nucleotides agree with TRBD2. J gave up 4 bases and V 5 bases, and 1 base lay outside the gene matches. CDR1 is SGHTA, CDR2 FQGNSA, per germline. This CDR3 is built from 14 residues.

The rearrangement joins TRBV14 to TRBJ1-3, with D possibly TRBD1 on 5 matching bases. The CDR3 covers 16 residues. Trimming left V 5 bases short and J 0 bases short, with 14 bases between. Germline V CDR1 and CDR2: SGHDN, FVKESK. CDR3 protein: CASSSGGGASGNTIYF. CDR3 DNA: TGTGCCAGCAGCTCCGGGGGGGGAGCCTCTGGAAACACCATATATTTT.

The genes are TRBV7-9 and TRBJ1-2, with D maybe TRBD1 (5 bases). This CDR3 region has 13 residues. From germline, CDR1 is SEHNR and CDR2 FQNEAQ (reference sequence). V gave up 1 base and J gave up 4 bases, with 7 bases separating them. The CDR3 nucleotides read TGTGCCAGCAGCTTAGGACAGCTCTATGGCTACACCTTC. Its translation: CASSLGQLYGYTF.

This clone was counted once. The chain employs TRBV5-1 and TRBJ2-1, with 14 bases that match TRBD2. This CDR3 contains 19 residues. CDR1 SGHRS and CDR2 YFSETQ come from the germline V gene. The trim removed 2 bases at V and 0 bases at J, leaving 7 bases unmatched. CDR3 in DNA: TGCGCCAGCAGCTTTTCCGGGACTAGCGGGGGTTACTCCTACAATGAGCAGTTCTTC. Translation: CASSFSGTSGGYSYNEQFF.

The chain is built from TRBV6-2 or TRBV6-3 and TRBJ2-2; TRBD2 aligns across 9 bases. The germline V gene encodes CDR1 MNHEY and CDR2 SVGEGT. Trimming at V came to 6 bases and at J to 2 bases, leaving 7 bases not matched to a gene. The CDR3 runs 16 residues. This CDR3 is CASSPRLADNTGELFF. The CDR3 region has the DNA TGTGCCAGCAGCCCTAGACTAGCGGATAACACCGGGGAGCTGTTTTTT.

This clone was seen only once. This chain joins TRBV28 and TRBJ1-4, with TRBD1 identical over 10 bases. CDR3 length: 14 residues. V was clipped by 6 bases and J by 7 bases; unmatched bases: 5. Germline V CDR1 and CDR2: MDHEN, SYDVKM. CDR3 sequence reads: CASRTGGIGEKLFF. The DNA of the CDR3 is TGTGCCAGCAGGACAGGGGGCATCGGTGAAAAACTGTTTTTT.

The rearrangement links TRBV2 to TRBJ1-6; TRBD1 might be the D (6 bases). The CDR3 is 15 amino acids. Germline assignment: CDR1 SNHLY and CDR2 FYNNEI. V lost 7 bases to trimming and J lost 5 bases, with 15 bases between them. The CDR3 DNA is TGTGCCAGCAAACGATGGGCAGGGGATAATTCACCCCTCCACTTT. It translates to CASKRWAGDNSPLHF.

The CDR3 DNA follows: TGCGCCAGCAGTCACTCCCGGAGGGGACAGGTTAATTCACCCCTCCACTTT. Encoded protein: CASSHSRRGQVNSPLHF. This sequence joins TRBV23-1 and TRBJ1-6, with 8 bases lining up with TRBD1. TRBV23-1 is annotated as an ORF whose role is uncertain. J was trimmed by 6 bases and V by 3 bases; bases with no gene match: 10. The CDR3 length is 17 residues.

Concerning this clone itself: The junction differs from germline at one of its ends, possibly a read error. J is TRBJ2-7 and V is TRBV11-3; D gene uncertain. This CDR3 spans 12 amino acids. CDR1 SGHNT and CDR2 YENEEA come from the germline V gene. CDR3 amino acids: CASRLGSPRQYF. CDR3 coding DNA: TGTGCCAGCAGATTAGGGTCCCCCAGGCAGTACTTC.

A note on this clone: The same CDR3 is also encoded by other DNA sequences in this sample. The chain's CDR3 is CASSDRGQPQHF. The CDR3 DNA is TGTGCCAGCAGCGACCGCGGTCAGCCCCAGCATTTT. J is TRBJ1-5 and V is TRBV2, with D uncertain. Germline values: CDR1 SNHLY, CDR2 FYNNEI. V shed 6 bases and J shed 6 bases, with 9 bases lying between them. The CDR3 extends over 12 amino acids.

The chain carries TRBV20-1 and TRBJ1-4; D is possibly TRBD1 (5 bases). This CDR3 contains 16 residues. CDR1 is DFQATT, CDR2 SNEGSKA, per germline (reference sequence). V dropped 3 bases and J dropped 0 bases, with 14 bases sitting between them. CDR3 nucleotide sequence: TGCAGTGCTAGTCCGTTTCAGGGTGCAACTAATGAAAAACTGTTTTTT. This translates into CSASPFQGATNEKLFF.

CDR3 sequence reads: CASSDGVTEAFF. The CDR3 nucleotides are TGTGCCAGCAGTGACGGAGTCACTGAAGCTTTCTTT. This sequence joins TRBV2 and TRBJ1-1, with D unresolved. Germline loops: CDR1 SNHLY, CDR2 FYNNEI. V lost 3 bases to trimming and J lost 4 bases, with 6 bases between them. The CDR3 has 12 amino acids.

To note about this clone: Different DNA sequences within this sample yield the same CDR3. The chain carries TRBV3-1 (or the pseudogene TRBV3-2) and TRBJ1-2; D gene uncertain. CDR3 length equals 12 residues. Germline CDR1 is LGHDT and CDR2 is YNNKEL (reference sequence). V gave up 1 base and J gave up 3 bases, with 3 bases separating them. CDR3 residues: CASSQGDYGYTF. The CDR3 nucleotides read TGTGCCAGCAGCCAAGGCGACTATGGCTACACCTTC.

The chain joins TRBV18 to TRBJ1-5; unclear D gene. The ends were cut back, 3 bases at V and 5 bases at J, with 8 bases in the middle. This CDR3 region has 13 residues. Germline V gene lookup returns CDR1 KGHSH and CDR2 LQKENI. The CDR3 nucleotides are TGTGCCAGCTCACCCCACAGAGATCAGCCCCAGCATTTT. Translation gives CASSPHRDQPQHF.

The V gene is TRBV4-1, the J gene TRBJ2-7; 10 bases fit TRBD1. Losses at the gene ends were 4 bases for V and 2 bases for J; bases not matched to a gene: 5. CDR3 length: 15 residues. Germline V gene data show CDR1 as MGHRA and CDR2 as YSYEKL. CDR3 sequence (DNA): TGCGCCAGCAGCCCAGCCGGGACAGGGGCCTACGAGCAGTACTTC. Residues: CASSPAGTGAYEQYF.

The J gene is TRBJ2-7, the V gene TRBV6-2 or TRBV6-3; D might be TRBD2 (7 bases). The germline V gene encodes CDR1 MNHEY and CDR2 SVGEGT. V was clipped by 5 bases and J by 5 bases, with 13 bases between them. There are 13 residues in the CDR3. CDR3 bases: TGTGCCAGCAGTCCGGGGGCGGGAGACGAGCAGTACTTC. Translated: CASSPGAGDEQYF.

The chain combines TRBV18 with TRBJ1-1; the D is unclear. CDR3 length equals 14 residues. V lost 2 bases and J 5 bases, leaving 12 bases between the germline ends. The germline gives CDR1 KGHSH, CDR2 LQKENI. The DNA of the CDR3 is TGTGCCAGCTCACCATCTCGGGGAGAGACTGAAGCTTTCTTT. Its protein product is CASSPSRGETEAFF.

This clone has only one observation. Additional DNA sequences in this sample encode the identical CDR3. This chain joins TRBV18 and TRBJ2-3, with D unresolved. The germline V and J ends were trimmed by 0 bases and 3 bases, with 4 bases remaining between them. The germline V gene encodes CDR1 KGHSH and CDR2 LQKENI. The CDR3 sequence is 13 residues long. The CDR3 spells CASSPPSTDTQYF. Written as DNA, the CDR3 is TGTGCCAGCTCACCACCGTCTACAGATACGCAGTATTTT.

V is TRBV28 and J is TRBJ2-5; 7 bases align to TRBD1. The CDR3 totals 18 residues. CDR1 and CDR2 from the germline V gene are MDHEN and SYDVKM. Losses at the gene ends were 0 bases for V and 5 bases for J; bases not matched to a gene: 15. CDR3 sequence reads: CASSLWGTGARAGETQYF. The CDR3, as DNA: TGTGCCAGCAGTTTATGGGGAACAGGGGCCCGGGCAGGGGAGACCCAGTACTTC. The full variable domain, rest sourced from reference TRBV28 and TRBJ2-5, is DVKVTQSSRYLVKRTGEKVFLECVQDMDHENMFWYRQDPGLGLRLIYFSYDVKMKEKGDIPEGYSVSREKKERFSLILESASTNQTSMYLCASSLWGTGARAGETQYFGPGTRLLVL.

The V call is TRBV9, the J call TRBJ2-7; TRBD2 might be the D (5 bases). Germline CDR1 is SGDLS and CDR2 is YYNGEE. CDR3 length: 16 amino acids. Deletions cut 0 bases from V and 0 bases from J, with 13 bases between. The CDR3 coding sequence is TGTGCCAGCAGCGTAGGGGCGGGCCGGAGCTCCTACGAGCAGTACTTC. It codes for CASSVGAGRSSYEQYF.

This sequence joins TRBV7-2 and TRBJ2-1; 8 bases line up with TRBD2. This CDR3 is 16 amino acids long. The junction had 10 bases not matched to a gene; V was cut back by 0 bases and J by 9 bases. Germline CDR1 and CDR2: SGHTA and FQGNSA. The CDR3 sequence is CASSLAFAGGPPEQFF. CDR3 coding DNA: TGTGCCAGCAGCTTAGCGTTTGCGGGAGGCCCCCCTGAGCAGTTCTTC.

The gene calls are TRBV5-6 and TRBJ1-2; perhaps TRBD1 as D (6 bases). In germline, CDR1 is SGHDT, CDR2 YYEEEE. CDR3 length equals 16 residues. V was cut by 0 bases and J by 1 base, with 13 bases left in between. CDR3 DNA sequence: TGTGCCAGCAGCTTGGCCGGGGGGACAAGTAACTATGGCTACACCTTC. Amino acid sequence: CASSLAGGTSNYGYTF.

The chain joins TRBV7-2 to TRBJ2-2; 10 bases are shared with TRBD1. The V gene end was trimmed by 1 base and the J gene end by 8 bases; junction bases not matched to a gene: 4. CDR1 and CDR2 (germline): SGHTA, FQGNSA. This CDR3 contains 15 residues. The CDR3 DNA follows: TGTGCCAGCAGCTTAGTGGGGACAGGGGATGGGGAGCTGTTTTTT. It translates to CASSLVGTGDGELFF.

This chain links TRBV2 with TRBJ2-7; D remains unclear. This CDR3 is built from 14 residues. The germline V gene encodes CDR1 SNHLY and CDR2 FYNNEI. With 3 bases removed from V and 0 bases from J, the gap between germline ends came to 9 bases. The CDR3 DNA sequence: TGTGCCAGCAGTGAGGTGACGAGCTCCTACGAGCAGTACTTC. The encoded protein is CASSEVTSSYEQYF.

V usage is TRBV29-1 and J usage is TRBJ2-3, with no clear D. This CDR3 is 14 amino acids long. Germline V gives CDR1 SQVTM, CDR2 ANQGSEA. The V end lost 6 bases, the J end lost 1 base, and 14 bases lay between the germline ends. The CDR3 nucleotides are TGCAGCGTCCACTCCCTGTGGGGCACAGATACGCAGTATTTT. It is translated as CSVHSLWGTDTQYF.

This clone was observed a single time. The V gene is TRBV7-2, the J gene TRBJ2-7; either TRBD1 or TRBD2 may supply D (5 bases each). V was trimmed by 1 base and J by 6 bases, leaving 16 bases between them. CDR1 and CDR2 (germline): SGHTA, FQGNSA. This CDR3 is built from 15 residues. The CDR3 protein is CASSLEVRGGIEQYF. As DNA, the CDR3 is TGTGCCAGCAGCTTAGAGGTCCGTGGGGGTATCGAGCAGTACTTC.

The gene calls are TRBV18 and TRBJ2-1; a possible D gene is TRBD2 (5 bases). The CDR3 covers 14 residues. The germline CDR1 and CDR2 sequences are KGHSH and LQKENI. Trimming took off 2 bases at V and 9 bases at J, with 14 bases between the two ends. CDR3 nucleotides: TGTGCCAGCTCACCAGAGACCGGGATGGGTGAGCAGTTCTTC. Translation gives CASSPETGMGEQFF.

The gene calls are TRBV12-3 or TRBV12-4 and TRBJ1-1; unclear D gene. The CDR3 consists of 13 residues. Trimming cost V 3 bases and J 6 bases, with 11 bases left between them. The CDR3 spells CASSLGLPAEAFF. The CDR3 region has the DNA TGTGCCAGCAGTTTGGGCCTCCCGGCTGAAGCTTTCTTT.

The rearrangement links TRBV19 to TRBJ1-1, with 7 bases matching TRBD1. With 4 bases clipped from V and 2 bases from J, the junction kept 4 bases outside the gene matches. The CDR3 loop spans 14 amino acids. The germline V gene has CDR1 LNHDA and CDR2 SQIVND (reference sequence). CDR3 bases: TGTGCCAGTAGTACGACAGGGCCCAACACTGAAGCTTTCTTT. Amino acid sequence: CASSTTGPNTEAFF.